These 31 T cell receptor beta chains were sequenced from one sample in a study of cytotoxic CD8 clonotypes in ibrutinib-treated CLL. The table came from immunoSEQ multiplex PCR; TCRdb's copy has only in-frame clones and leaves some out. In the table there are around 330,000 clones, 67% of which are singletons. Source: PBMCs, taken after 36 months of ibrutinib treatment. Receptors were obtained from a human donor with chronic lymphocytic leukemia.

This chain connects TRBV25-1 to TRBJ2-3; 8 bases align to TRBD1. The CDR3 totals 13 residues. The junction had 2 bases not matched to a gene; V was cut back by 6 bases and J by 3 bases. Germline V gene data show CDR1 as MGHDK and CDR2 as SYGVNS. The CDR3 here is CASRRQGTDTQYF. In DNA form, the CDR3 reads TGTGCCAGCAGACGACAGGGGACAGATACGCAGTATTTT.

The chain links TRBV18 to TRBJ1-1; D call uncertain. Germline-derived CDR1 and CDR2 are KGHSH and LQKENI. The CDR3 totals 12 residues. Trimming removed 4 bases from V and 3 bases from J, with 6 bases in between. The CDR3 here is CASSQTDTEAFF. CDR3 DNA: TGTGCCAGCTCACAGACGGACACTGAAGCTTTCTTT.

This chain uses TRBV29-1 with TRBJ2-5; the match to TRBD2 covers 7 bases. Germline V gives CDR1 SQVTM, CDR2 ANQGSEA. V gave up 3 bases and J gave up 2 bases; unmatched junction bases: 3. This CDR3 is 13 amino acids long. CDR3 in DNA: TGCAGCGTTGACTGGGGAGGGCAAGAGACCCAGTACTTC. This translates into CSVDWGGQETQYF.

This clone was picked up a small number of times. The chain recombines TRBV4-1 with TRBJ2-7; D may be TRBD1 (6 bases). V gave up 1 base and J gave up 4 bases, with 11 bases separating them. The germline V gene encodes CDR1 MGHRA and CDR2 YSYEKL. The CDR3 loop spans 14 amino acids. In DNA form, the CDR3 reads TGCGCCAGCAGCCAAGCGGGGACACAATACGAGCAGTACTTC. Translating it yields CASSQAGTQYEQYF.

This clone was seen a few times. The genes are TRBV4-1 and TRBJ2-7; 12 positions agree with TRBD2. The CDR3 is made up of 17 amino acids. J lost 2 bases, V lost 4 bases, and 9 bases had no gene match. CDR1 and CDR2 from the germline V gene are MGHRA and YSYEKL. Here the CDR3 DNA reads TGCGCCAGCAGCCCCCCTAGCGGGGGGGCATGGGCCTACGAGCAGTACTTC. This translates into CASSPPSGGAWAYEQYF.

The CDR3 coding sequence is TGTGCCAGCAGCTGGTATGGCTACACCTTC. Encoded protein: CASSWYGYTF. This chain uses TRBV11-3 with TRBJ1-2; unclear D gene. The CDR3 consists of 10 residues. Trimming took off 4 bases at V and 5 bases at J, with 2 bases between the two ends. CDR1 and CDR2 (germline): SGHNT, YENEEA.

Only a few counts were recorded for this clone. This chain uses TRBV29-1 with TRBJ2-3; D unresolved. The germline gives CDR1 SQVTM, CDR2 ANQGSEA. V dropped 6 bases and J dropped 11 bases, with 9 bases sitting between them. The CDR3 runs 9 residues. The CDR3 nucleotides read TGCAGCGTGCTACCGGGGCAGTATTTT. Translation gives CSVLPGQYF.

This chain joins TRBV5-1 and TRBJ2-5; 7 positions match TRBD1. This CDR3 region has 14 residues. The V segment lost 5 bases and the J segment 3 bases; nucleotides outside the gene matches: 7. CDR1 and CDR2 (germline): SGHRS, YFSETQ. CDR3 sequence (DNA): TGCGCCAGCAGAACAGGGGTTCGGGAAGAGACCCAGTACTTC. Translated: CASRTGVREETQYF.

V gene TRBV29-1 combines with J gene TRBJ2-3; 7 nucleotides match TRBD1. This CDR3 region has 13 residues. The germline V gene encodes CDR1 SQVTM and CDR2 ANQGSEA. V gave up 6 bases and J gave up 4 bases; unmatched junction bases: 7. CDR3: CSVEDRSSDTQYF. The CDR3, as DNA: TGCAGCGTAGAGGACAGGAGCTCAGATACGCAGTATTTT.

Note on this clone: At the DNA level, this CDR3 is encoded by other sequences in the same sample as well. The V call is TRBV18, the J call TRBJ2-6; weak D call: TRBD1 (6 bases). The ends were cut back, 1 base at V and 2 bases at J, with 6 bases in the middle. The germline gives CDR1 KGHSH, CDR2 LQKENI. The CDR3 runs to 15 residues. DNA of the CDR3: TGTGCCAGCTCACCACAGGGGGCTGGGGCCAACGTCCTGACTTTC. It specifies CASSPQGAGANVLTF. Full variable domain (missing parts from reference TRBV18 and TRBJ2-6): NAGVMQNPRHLVRRRGQEARLRCSPMKGHSHVYWYRQLPEEGLKFMVYLQKENIIDESGMPKERFSAEFPKEGPSILRIQQVVRGDSAAYFCASSPQGAGANVLTFGAGSRLTVL.

The chain recombines TRBV7-3 with TRBJ2-2; TRBD1 matches 8 bases. CDR1 is SGHTA and CDR2 is FQGTGA in the germline V gene. This CDR3 contains 14 residues. With 6 bases clipped from V and 6 bases from J, the junction kept 6 bases outside the gene matches. CDR3 region: CASRDRASSGELFF. DNA of the CDR3: TGTGCCAGCAGGGACAGGGCTTCATCCGGGGAGCTGTTTTTT.

This sequence joins TRBV18 and TRBJ2-1, with 8 bases identical to TRBD2. CDR1 and CDR2 (germline): KGHSH, LQKENI. The CDR3 totals 15 residues. V trimming: 6 bases; J trimming: 4 bases; junction bases outside the gene matches: 8. The DNA for the CDR3 is TGTGCCAGCTCCTTAAGCGGGAGTAAATACAATGAGCAGTTCTTC. Translated: CASSLSGSKYNEQFF.

This rearrangement joins TRBV2 to TRBJ2-4; weak D call: TRBD2 (5 bases). The V gene's germline CDR1 is SNHLY and CDR2 FYNNEI. V lost 4 bases and J lost 5, with 12 bases in between. This CDR3 contains 14 residues. CDR3 nucleotides: TGTGCCAGCAGTGGGTCGGCTAGCCAAAACATTCAGTACTTC. Amino acids: CASSGSASQNIQYF.

The V and J genes are TRBV13 and TRBJ1-1; no firm D call. The V end was cut by 5 bases, the J end by 6 bases, with 13 bases between. CDR3 length equals 13 residues. The germline CDR1 and CDR2 sequences are PRHDT and FYEKMQ (reference sequence). Written as DNA, the CDR3 is TGTGCCAGCAGCCGTCGGCGATACCCTGAAGCTTTCTTT. Protein: CASSRRRYPEAFF.

The chain links TRBV2 to TRBJ2-7; D unresolved. Trimming removed 4 bases from V and 9 bases from J, with 13 bases in between. Germline CDR1 is SNHLY and CDR2 is FYNNEI. This CDR3 has 12 amino acids. CDR3 loop: CASSGLQMWQYF. In nucleotides, the CDR3 is TGTGCCAGCAGTGGCCTGCAAATGTGGCAGTACTTC.

The rearrangement joins TRBV2 to TRBJ2-7, with D unresolved. Germline assignment: CDR1 SNHLY and CDR2 FYNNEI. The CDR3 spans 12 residues. V shed 6 bases and J shed 2 bases, with 8 bases lying between them. DNA for the CDR3: TGTGCCAGCAGGACAAATGCCTACGAGCAGTACTTC. The encoded protein is CASRTNAYEQYF. Filled out from reference TRBV2 and TRBJ2-7, the complete variable domain reads EPEVTQTPSHQVTQMGQEVILRCVPISNHLYFYWYRQILGQKVEFLVSFYNNEISEKSEIFDDQFSVERPDGSNFTLKIRSTKLEDSAMYFCASRTNAYEQYFGPGTRLTVT.

The CDR3 region has the DNA TGTGCCAGTAGTATCACACTAGCGGCGAACACCGGGGAGCTGTTTTTT. It yields the protein CASSITLAANTGELFF. The chain uses TRBV19 and TRBJ2-2, with 8 bases lining up with TRBD2. CDR1 is LNHDA and CDR2 is SQIVND in the germline V gene (reference sequence). Unmatched junction bases numbered 3, after V lost 3 bases and J lost 0 bases. The CDR3 runs 16 residues. Filled out from reference TRBV19 and TRBJ2-2, the complete variable domain reads DGGITQSPKYLFRKEGQNVTLSCEQNLNHDAMYWYRQDPGQGLRLIYYSQIVNDFQKGDIAEGYSVSREKKESFPLTVTSAQKNPTAFYLCASSITLAANTGELFFGEGSRLTVL.

The genes are TRBV6-1 and TRBJ2-3, with TRBD2 matching over 11 bases. V lost 6 bases to trimming and J lost 0 bases; unmatched junction nucleotides: 11. The CDR3 length is 18 residues. CDR1 and CDR2 (germline): MNHNS, SASEGT. DNA for the CDR3: TGTGCCAGCAGGGAAAGACTAGCGGGGCGATCTAGCACAGATACGCAGTATTTT. Translated: CASRERLAGRSSTDTQYF.

This clone appeared a few times. The chain employs TRBV4-1 and TRBJ2-7; weak D call: TRBD1 (5 bases). This CDR3 is 16 amino acids long. Trimming cost V 0 bases and J 3 bases, with 15 bases left between them. Germline CDR1 MGHRA, CDR2 YSYEKL. CDR3 protein: CASSQESQGGLYEQYF. DNA for the CDR3: TGCGCCAGCAGCCAAGAAAGTCAGGGTGGCCTCTACGAGCAGTACTTC.

The chain couples TRBV18 to TRBJ2-7, with TRBD1 matching 10 bases. V lost 1 base and J lost 6; bases outside the gene matches: 6. CDR3 length: 15 residues. Germline V gives CDR1 KGHSH, CDR2 LQKENI. The CDR3 nucleotides read TGTGCCAGCTCACCACGTGGGACAGGGGCTTCCGAGCAGTACTTC. Translation gives CASSPRGTGASEQYF.

The CDR3 loop is CASLGTTHTGELFF. The CDR3, as DNA: TGTGCCAGCCTCGGGACTACACACACCGGGGAGCTGTTTTTT. The V call is TRBV7-9, the J call TRBJ2-2, with 7 positions matching TRBD2. The CDR3 is made up of 14 amino acids. Unmatched junction bases numbered 6, after V lost 8 bases and J lost 3 bases. The germline V gene has CDR1 SEHNR and CDR2 FQNEAQ (reference sequence).

The gene calls are TRBV27 and TRBJ2-7; 8 nucleotides align to TRBD2. V shed 2 bases, J shed 1 base, and the junction held 7 bases outside the gene matches. This CDR3 region has 16 residues. The germline V gene has CDR1 MNHEY and CDR2 SMNVEV (reference sequence). The CDR3 bases are TGTGCCAGCAGTTTACGGGGGGGTGTGGGGTCCTACGAGCAGTACTTC. Protein: CASSLRGGVGSYEQYF.

V and J are TRBV14 and TRBJ1-2, with a tentative D call TRBD1 (6 bases). The CDR3 loop spans 15 amino acids. Germline lookup yields CDR1 SGHDN and CDR2 FVKESK. The V gene lost 1 base and the J gene lost 2 bases, with 11 bases spanning the gap. CDR3 nucleotide sequence: TGTGCCAGCAGCCAAGTTGCGGGGACAAACTATGGCTACACCTTC. It codes for CASSQVAGTNYGYTF.

V is TRBV2 and J is TRBJ1-5; 8 nucleotides line up with TRBD1. Germline CDR1 and CDR2: SNHLY and FYNNEI. The V segment lost 8 bases and the J segment 4 bases; nucleotides outside the gene matches: 10. CDR3 length: 15 residues. The CDR3 coding sequence is TGTGCCAGCGGACCGGGACAGGCAGGGAATCAGCCCCAGCATTTT. Protein sequence: CASGPGQAGNQPQHF.

The rearrangement joins TRBV2 to TRBJ2-2; D is unclear. CDR1 and CDR2 from the germline V gene are SNHLY and FYNNEI. This CDR3 has 15 amino acids. V was shortened by 6 bases and J by 0 bases, with 11 bases between the two germline ends. The CDR3 sequence: CASRVQNSNTGELFF. In DNA, the CDR3 is TGTGCCAGCAGGGTACAGAACTCGAACACCGGGGAGCTGTTTTTT. The whole variable domain, filled in from reference TRBV2 and TRBJ2-2, reads EPEVTQTPSHQVTQMGQEVILRCVPISNHLYFYWYRQILGQKVEFLVSFYNNEISEKSEIFDDQFSVERPDGSNFTLKIRSTKLEDSAMYFCASRVQNSNTGELFFGEGSRLTVL.

A few counts support this clone. This chain links TRBV25-1 with TRBJ1-6; tentative D call: TRBD1 (5 bases). V lost 8 bases and J 4 bases, leaving 6 bases between the germline ends. This CDR3 contains 12 residues. Germline-derived CDR1 and CDR2 are MGHDK and SYGVNS. This chain's CDR3 is CASGGYNSPLHF. For the CDR3, the DNA is TGTGCCAGCGGGGGATATAATTCACCCCTCCACTTT.

This clone turned up a few times. The rearrangement joins TRBV6-1 to TRBJ2-7; 7 bases align to TRBD2. V was clipped by 3 bases and J by 0 bases; unmatched bases: 8. This CDR3 contains 16 residues. Germline V gene sequence: CDR1 MNHNS, CDR2 SASEGT. Written as DNA, the CDR3 is TGTGCCAGCAGTGACAGGAGTAGCGGGTACTCCTACGAGCAGTACTTC. It yields the protein CASSDRSSGYSYEQYF.

V is TRBV4-3 and J is TRBJ2-7; D is ambiguous. Germline CDR1 is LGHNA and CDR2 is YSLEER. V lost 4 bases to trimming and J lost 0 bases, with 7 bases between them. The CDR3 is 13 amino acids. The CDR3 region has the DNA TGCGCCAGCAGCCGCGGACCCTCCTACGAGCAGTACTTC. The encoded protein is CASSRGPSYEQYF.

This clone was counted only a few times. The chain has TRBV9 and TRBJ2-1; 15 positions match TRBD2. V lost 4 bases, J lost 6 bases, and 5 bases stayed unmatched. The CDR3 length is 16 residues. Germline loops: CDR1 SGDLS, CDR2 YYNGEE. The CDR3 region is CASSLRTSGRANEQFF. CDR3 nucleotides: TGTGCCAGCAGCCTTAGGACTAGCGGGAGGGCCAATGAGCAGTTCTTC.

This rearrangement joins TRBV6-6 to TRBJ1-4; possibly TRBD1 for D (5 bases). The CDR3 has 14 amino acids. Germline V gene sequence: CDR1 MNHNY, CDR2 SVGAGI (reference sequence). Trimming stripped 0 bases from V and 7 bases from J, with 9 bases between. The CDR3 DNA reads TGTGCCAGCAGTTACTCCACCAGGGTTGAAAAACTGTTTTTT. Its protein product is CASSYSTRVEKLFF.

This clone came up a few times. The V call is TRBV5-1, the J call TRBJ2-1, with D hard to call. The CDR3 spans 13 residues. CDR1 is SGHRS and CDR2 is YFSETQ in the germline V gene. The ends were cut back, 6 bases at V and 2 bases at J, with 9 bases in the middle. The chain's CDR3 is CASKSITYNEQFF. For the CDR3, the DNA is TGCGCCAGCAAGTCGATTACCTACAATGAGCAGTTCTTC.